Included here is one TCR beta chain sequence, with context. The antigen it binds to is not known. There are no base qualities to consult, and no much larger clone falls within one base. This specimen belongs to a study of shared clonotypes between healthy human individuals (dated by TCRdb to between 2020 and 2021). Some background on the complete study: The cohort comprised a couple of women and a few men aged 18 to 49 years. Blood TCR repertoires of several healthy adults were deeply sequenced to estimate repertoire size and the extent of clonotype sharing between individuals. Each donor's leukapheresis produced roughly between roughly 0.85 and 10 billion PBMCs. For each donor, CD4 naive and CD4 memory were each run on three plates, CD8 naive on two plates, and CD8 memory on one plate. Different laboratories and diverse techniques were used to prepare libraries and sequence TCR repertoires, to increase sequencing depth and limit assay-specific biases. What the research found in general, with its limitations: Compared with non-shared clonotypes, the clonotypes found in all four sorted-subset donors had higher generation probabilities. Naive subsets generally had larger estimated clonotype richness than memory subsets did. Sampling was limited to blood, and TCR repertoires in tissue likely differ from TCR repertoires in blood. Because the study included a small number of donors, the genetic and exposure-history diversity represented was limited. Pairwise subsampling led to the expectation that sequencing depth would affect the degree of clonotype sharing among donors. Approximately 5% of naive CD4, 3.5% of naive CD8, 2.3% of memory CD4, and over 0.35% of memory CD8 clonotypes were shared across a few donors. Rarefaction of sorted-subset datasets indicated incomplete sequencing despite the large sequencing depth.

Using the deep immunoSEQ assay, TCR CDR3 regions were amplified from genomic DNA by multiplex PCR. Genomic DNA extracted from each cell subset was distributed evenly over all wells of several immunoSEQ 96-well plates, and each plate served as one replicate. Each replicate PCR for sorted subsets received about 210 ng genomic DNA, equal to roughly 33,000 T cell genomes. The purified libraries were quantified using a Qubit 3.0 fluorometer, sized with a Bioanalyzer 2100, and then quantified again using the KAPA Library Quantification kit. Every immunoSEQ 96-well plate was sequenced on a dedicated single-read 150-cycle Illumina NextSeq 550 flow cell. In the paper's pipeline: Because the immunoSEQ output included only junctional sequences and no quality scores, the filtering could not be the same as the filtering used for full-length reads. Sequences were annotated with PyIR, a Python wrapper for IgBLAST v1.9, using IMGT germline references to assign V/J genes and CDR3. Reads were filtered out if the reads had weak V/J assignments (E-value above 1e-6), no CDR3, stop codons, out-of-frame junctions, or ambiguous translated residues. V3J clonotypes were defined as sequences sharing an identical inferred V gene, J gene, and CDR3 amino acid sequence. To compute the percentage overlap between repertoires, the number of shared unique clonotypes was divided by the size of the smaller repertoire. RTK rarefaction, the Chao1 estimator, and Recon v2.1 estimates of unobserved clonotypes were used to assess repertoire richness. For all TCRbeta clonotypes obtained by the gDNA method from four donors, generation probabilities were computed with OLGA. The source is immuneACCESS, and TCRdb retained only in-frame sequences with V and J called. Part of the clones is not carried over; for the studies checked, unresolved V genes explain less than half of this, and the remainder is unexplained. That table is the source of V, J and clone size, and D and trimming were worked out from the DNA. This sample holds some 1.1 million clones; about 72% were observed only once. The ten largest clones add up to roughly 0.83% of the sample.

Healthy HIV-negative adults with no recently reported acute infections or vaccinations were included as donors. Every donor was a Caucasian adult residing in Nashville, Tennessee, USA. CD4+ T cells were enriched by magnetic negative selection, after which naive cells were positively selected on CD45RA and the negative fraction was taken as the memory subset. Blood was collected by leukapheresis, and PBMCs were isolated by Ficoll-Histopaque density gradient centrifugation and then cryopreserved in liquid nitrogen vapor phase. Analytical flow cytometry was used to check the purity and quantity of each magnetically sorted T cell population. Genomic DNA was isolated from every sorted fraction and measured by UV absorbance on a Nanodrop 2000c. The clonotype originates from a man aged 18 to 29 in good health. Some clones in this sample may be carry-over from other donors' samples. Sequenced input: memory CD4+ T cells from PBMCs. The sample's cell subset or site label, in plain terms: CD45RA-negative fraction.

The DNA is as follows: TGTGCCAGCAGCTTTGGCAGCGCTAACTATGGCTACACCTTC. Translated, this is CASSFGSANYGYTF. Here the chain combines TRBV7-2 and TRBJ1-2; confidence is insufficient to name the D gene. Based on the germline V gene, the CDR1 and CDR2 sequences are SGHTA and FQGNSA. The cysteine opens and the phenylalanine closes a CDR3 of 14 amino acids. The DNA shown is the 42-base CDR3, in frame from base 1. V is pared back by 3 bases and J by 0 bases, with 8 bases lying between the germline termini. With all but the CDR3 taken from the reference TRBV7-2 and TRBJ1-2 genes, the full variable domain is: GAGVSQSPSNKVTEKGKDVELRCDPISGHTALYWYRQSLGQGLEFLIYFQGNSAPDKSGLPSDRFSAERTGGSVSTLTIQRTQQEDSAVYLCASSFGSANYGYTFGSGTRLTVV.